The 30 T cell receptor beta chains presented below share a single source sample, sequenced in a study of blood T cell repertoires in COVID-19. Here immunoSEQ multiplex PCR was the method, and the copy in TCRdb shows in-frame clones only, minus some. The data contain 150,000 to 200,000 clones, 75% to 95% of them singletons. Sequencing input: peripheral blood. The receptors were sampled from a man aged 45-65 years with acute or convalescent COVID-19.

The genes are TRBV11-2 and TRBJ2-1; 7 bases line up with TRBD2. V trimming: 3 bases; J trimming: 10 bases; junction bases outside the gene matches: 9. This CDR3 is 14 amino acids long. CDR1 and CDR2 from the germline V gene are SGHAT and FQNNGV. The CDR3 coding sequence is TGTGCCAGCAGCTTCGGCGGGAGTGCCGGGGAGCAGTTCTTC. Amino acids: CASSFGGSAGEQFF.

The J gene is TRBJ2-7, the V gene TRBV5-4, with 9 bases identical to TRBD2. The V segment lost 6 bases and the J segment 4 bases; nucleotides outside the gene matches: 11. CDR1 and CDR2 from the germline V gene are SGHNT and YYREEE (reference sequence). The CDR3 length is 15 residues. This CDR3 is CASTKGREGLYEQYF. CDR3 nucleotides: TGTGCCAGCACTAAAGGGCGGGAGGGCTTATACGAGCAGTACTTC.

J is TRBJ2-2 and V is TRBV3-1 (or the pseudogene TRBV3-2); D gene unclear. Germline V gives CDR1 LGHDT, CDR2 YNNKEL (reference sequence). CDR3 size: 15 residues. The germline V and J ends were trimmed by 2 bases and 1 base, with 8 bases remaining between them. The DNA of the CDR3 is TGTGCCAGCAGCCAAAGCACGGTGAACACCGGGGAGCTGTTTTTT. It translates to CASSQSTVNTGELFF.

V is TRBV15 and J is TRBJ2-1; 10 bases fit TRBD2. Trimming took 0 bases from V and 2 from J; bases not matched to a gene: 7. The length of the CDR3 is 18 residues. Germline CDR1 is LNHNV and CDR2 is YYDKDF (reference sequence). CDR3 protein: CATSRDWLAGDAYNEQFF. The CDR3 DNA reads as TGTGCCACCAGCAGAGATTGGCTAGCGGGGGACGCCTACAATGAGCAGTTCTTC.

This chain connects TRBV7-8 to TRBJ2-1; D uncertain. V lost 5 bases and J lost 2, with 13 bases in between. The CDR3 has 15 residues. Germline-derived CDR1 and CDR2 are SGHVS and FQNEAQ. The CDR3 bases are TGTGCCAGCAGCAGAGTCAAGTCAGCCTACAATGAGCAGTTCTTC. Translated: CASSRVKSAYNEQFF.

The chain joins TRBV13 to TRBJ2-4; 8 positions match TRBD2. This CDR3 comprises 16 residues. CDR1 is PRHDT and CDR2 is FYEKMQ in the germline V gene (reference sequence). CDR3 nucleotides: TGTGGGAGCGGGGTTAGCGGGGCGAGGGGCAAAAACATTCAGTACTTC. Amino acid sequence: CGSGVSGARGKNIQYF.

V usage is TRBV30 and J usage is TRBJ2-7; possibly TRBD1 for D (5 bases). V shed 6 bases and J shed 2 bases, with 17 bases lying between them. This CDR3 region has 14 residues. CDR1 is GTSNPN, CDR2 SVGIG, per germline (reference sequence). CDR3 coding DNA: TGTGCCTGCGTATCGGACACACACGCCTACGAGCAGTACTTC. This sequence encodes CACVSDTHAYEQYF.

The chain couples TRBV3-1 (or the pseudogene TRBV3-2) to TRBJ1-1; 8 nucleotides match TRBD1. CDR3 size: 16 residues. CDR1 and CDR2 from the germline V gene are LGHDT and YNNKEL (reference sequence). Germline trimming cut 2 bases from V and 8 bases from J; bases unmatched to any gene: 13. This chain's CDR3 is CASSQSLDRGYREAFF. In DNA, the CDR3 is TGTGCCAGCAGCCAATCGCTTGACAGGGGATATAGGGAAGCTTTCTTT.

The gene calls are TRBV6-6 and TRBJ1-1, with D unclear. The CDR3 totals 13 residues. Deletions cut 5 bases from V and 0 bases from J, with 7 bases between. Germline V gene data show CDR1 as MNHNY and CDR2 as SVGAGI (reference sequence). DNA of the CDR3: TGTGCCAGCAGTGTGAACATGAACACTGAAGCTTTCTTT. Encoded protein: CASSVNMNTEAFF.

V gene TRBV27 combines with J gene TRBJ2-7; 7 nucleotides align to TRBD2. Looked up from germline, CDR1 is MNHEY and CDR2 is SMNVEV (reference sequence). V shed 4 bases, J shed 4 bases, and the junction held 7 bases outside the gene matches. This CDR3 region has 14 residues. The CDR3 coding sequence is TGTGCCAGCAGTTCTGGCCCGGGACTATACGAGCAGTACTTC. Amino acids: CASSSGPGLYEQYF.

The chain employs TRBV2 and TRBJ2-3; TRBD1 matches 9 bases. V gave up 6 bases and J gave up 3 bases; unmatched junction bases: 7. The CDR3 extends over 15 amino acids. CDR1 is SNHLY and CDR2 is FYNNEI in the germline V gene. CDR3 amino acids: CASRDPTGGTDTQYF. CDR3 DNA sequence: TGTGCCAGCAGGGATCCGACAGGGGGGACAGATACGCAGTATTTT.

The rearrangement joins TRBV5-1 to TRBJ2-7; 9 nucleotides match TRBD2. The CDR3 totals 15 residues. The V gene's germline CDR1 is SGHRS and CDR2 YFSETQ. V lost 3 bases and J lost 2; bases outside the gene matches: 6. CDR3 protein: CASSWGLAQAYEQYF. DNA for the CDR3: TGCGCCAGCAGCTGGGGACTAGCACAAGCCTACGAGCAGTACTTC.

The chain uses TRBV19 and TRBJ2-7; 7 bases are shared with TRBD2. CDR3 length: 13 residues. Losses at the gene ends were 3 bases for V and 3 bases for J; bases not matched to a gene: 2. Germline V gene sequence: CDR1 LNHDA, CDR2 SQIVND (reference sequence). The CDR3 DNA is TGTGCCAGTAGTATGGCTAGCGGCTACGAGCAGTACTTC. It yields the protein CASSMASGYEQYF.

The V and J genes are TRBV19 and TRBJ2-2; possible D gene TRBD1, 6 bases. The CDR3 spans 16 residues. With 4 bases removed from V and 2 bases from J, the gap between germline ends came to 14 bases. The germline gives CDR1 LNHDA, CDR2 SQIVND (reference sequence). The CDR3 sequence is CASSRAGTRNTGELFF. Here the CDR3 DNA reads TGTGCCAGTAGTAGGGCCGGGACACGTAACACCGGGGAGCTGTTTTTT.

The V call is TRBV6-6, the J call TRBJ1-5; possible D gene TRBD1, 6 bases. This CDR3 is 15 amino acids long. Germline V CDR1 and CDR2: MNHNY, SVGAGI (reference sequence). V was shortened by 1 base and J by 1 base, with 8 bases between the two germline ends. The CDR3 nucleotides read TGTGCCAGCAGTTACTTGGGGGCCAGCAATCAGCCCCAGCATTTT. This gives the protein CASSYLGASNQPQHF.

In nucleotides, the CDR3 is TGTGCCAGCAGCTTGGACCAGGGGGCGGACACCGGGGAGCTGTTTTTT. It encodes CASSLDQGADTGELFF. V and J are TRBV5-4 and TRBJ2-2; 8 bases match TRBD1. The CDR3 spans 16 residues. Germline assignment: CDR1 SGHNT and CDR2 YYREEE (reference sequence). With 0 bases clipped from V and 3 bases from J, the junction kept 4 bases outside the gene matches.

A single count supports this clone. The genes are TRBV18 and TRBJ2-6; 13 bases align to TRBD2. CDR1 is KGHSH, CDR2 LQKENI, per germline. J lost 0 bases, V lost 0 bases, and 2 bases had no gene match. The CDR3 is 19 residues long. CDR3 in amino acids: CASSPPGLAGSSGANVLTF. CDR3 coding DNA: TGTGCCAGCTCACCACCGGGACTAGCGGGAAGCTCTGGGGCCAACGTCCTGACTTTC.

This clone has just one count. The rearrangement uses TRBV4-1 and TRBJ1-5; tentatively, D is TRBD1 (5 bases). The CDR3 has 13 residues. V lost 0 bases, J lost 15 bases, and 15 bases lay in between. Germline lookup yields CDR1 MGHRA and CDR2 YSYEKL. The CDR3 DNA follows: TGCGCCAGCAGCCAAGAAGGGGCAGCCCATATGCATTTT. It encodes CASSQEGAAHMHF.

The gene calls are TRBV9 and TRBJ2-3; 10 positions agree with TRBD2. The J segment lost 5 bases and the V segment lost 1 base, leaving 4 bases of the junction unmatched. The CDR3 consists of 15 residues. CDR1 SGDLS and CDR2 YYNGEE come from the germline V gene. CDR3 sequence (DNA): TGTGCCAGCAGCGTACTAGCGGGGGTAGGAGATACGCAGTATTTT. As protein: CASSVLAGVGDTQYF. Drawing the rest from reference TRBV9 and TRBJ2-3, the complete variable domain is DSGVTQTPKHLITATGQRVTLRCSPRSGDLSVYWYQQSLDQGLQFLIQYYNGEERAKGNILERFSAQQFPDLHSELNLSSLELGDSALYFCASSVLAGVGDTQYFGPGTRLTVL.

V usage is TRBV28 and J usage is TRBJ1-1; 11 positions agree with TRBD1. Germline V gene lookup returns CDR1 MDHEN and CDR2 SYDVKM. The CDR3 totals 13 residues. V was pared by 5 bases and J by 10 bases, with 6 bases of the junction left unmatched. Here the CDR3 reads CASSPTDRGRAFF. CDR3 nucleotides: TGTGCCAGCAGTCCCACGGACAGGGGGCGAGCTTTCTTT.

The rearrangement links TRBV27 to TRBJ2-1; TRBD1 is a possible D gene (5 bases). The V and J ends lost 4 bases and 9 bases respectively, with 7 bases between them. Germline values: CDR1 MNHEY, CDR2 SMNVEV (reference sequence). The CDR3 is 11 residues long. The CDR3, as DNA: TGTGCCAGCAGTTCAGGGTTTGAGCAGTTCTTC. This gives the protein CASSSGFEQFF.

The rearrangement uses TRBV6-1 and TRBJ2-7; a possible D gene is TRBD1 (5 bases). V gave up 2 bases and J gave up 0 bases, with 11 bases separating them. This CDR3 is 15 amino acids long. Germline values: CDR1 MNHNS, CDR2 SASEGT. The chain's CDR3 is CASSEWNRSSYEQYV. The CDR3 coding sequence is TGTGCCAGCAGTGAATGGAACAGGAGCTCCTACGAGCAGTACGTC.

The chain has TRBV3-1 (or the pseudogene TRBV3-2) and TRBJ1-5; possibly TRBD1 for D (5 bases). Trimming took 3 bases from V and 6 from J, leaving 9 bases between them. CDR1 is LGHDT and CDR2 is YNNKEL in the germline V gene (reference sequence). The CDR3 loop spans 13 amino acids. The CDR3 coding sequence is TGTGCCAGCAGCCACCCGGGGGTTCAGCCCCAGCATTTT. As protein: CASSHPGVQPQHF.

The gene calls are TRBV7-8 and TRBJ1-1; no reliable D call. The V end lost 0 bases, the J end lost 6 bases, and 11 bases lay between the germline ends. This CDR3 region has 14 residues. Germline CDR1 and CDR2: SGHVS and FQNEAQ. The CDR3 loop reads CASSLAGTVAEAFF. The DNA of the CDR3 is TGTGCCAGCAGCTTAGCTGGAACAGTGGCTGAAGCTTTCTTT.

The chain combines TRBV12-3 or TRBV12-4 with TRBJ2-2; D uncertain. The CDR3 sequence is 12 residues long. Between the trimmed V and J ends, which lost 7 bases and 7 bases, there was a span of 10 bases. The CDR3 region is CASTLPLGELFF. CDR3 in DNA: TGTGCCAGCACCCTCCCCCTCGGGGAGCTGTTTTTT.

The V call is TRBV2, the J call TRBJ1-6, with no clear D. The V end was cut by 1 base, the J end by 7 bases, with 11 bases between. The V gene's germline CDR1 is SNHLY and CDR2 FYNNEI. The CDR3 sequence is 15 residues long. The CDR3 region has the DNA TGTGCCAGCAGTGAAGGCGTCAGGCCCAATTCACCCCTCCACTTT. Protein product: CASSEGVRPNSPLHF.

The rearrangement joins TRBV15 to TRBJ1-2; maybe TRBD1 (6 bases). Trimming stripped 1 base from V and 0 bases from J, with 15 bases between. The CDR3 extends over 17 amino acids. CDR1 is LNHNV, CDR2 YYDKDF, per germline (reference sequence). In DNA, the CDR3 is TGTGCCACCAGCAGAGCGCCCTCGGGGGGCCCTAACTATGGCTACACCTTC. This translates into CATSRAPSGGPNYGYTF.

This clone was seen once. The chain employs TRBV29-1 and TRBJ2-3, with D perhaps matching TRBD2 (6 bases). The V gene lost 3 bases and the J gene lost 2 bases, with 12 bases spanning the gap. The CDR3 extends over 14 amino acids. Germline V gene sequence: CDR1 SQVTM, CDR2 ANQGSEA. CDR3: CSVDLGTYTDTQYF. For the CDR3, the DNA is TGCAGCGTTGACTTAGGGACTTACACAGATACGCAGTATTTT.

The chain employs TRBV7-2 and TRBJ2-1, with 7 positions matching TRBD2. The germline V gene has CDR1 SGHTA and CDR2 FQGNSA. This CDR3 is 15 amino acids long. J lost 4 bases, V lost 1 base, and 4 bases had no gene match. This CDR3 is CASSLVASGYNEQFF. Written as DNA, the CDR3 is TGTGCCAGCAGCTTAGTGGCTAGCGGATACAATGAGCAGTTCTTC.

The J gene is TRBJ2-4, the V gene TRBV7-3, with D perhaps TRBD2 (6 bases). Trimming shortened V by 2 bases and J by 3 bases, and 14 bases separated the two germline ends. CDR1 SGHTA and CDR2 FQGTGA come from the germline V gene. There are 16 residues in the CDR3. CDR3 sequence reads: CASSLEGGDGKNIQYF. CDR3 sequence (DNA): TGTGCCAGCAGCTTAGAAGGCGGGGACGGCAAAAACATTCAGTACTTC.